The 28 T cell receptor beta chains below come from one sample, sequenced in a study of shared clonotypes between healthy human individuals. Sequencing used immunoSEQ multiplex PCR; TCRdb keeps in-frame clones, though not all of them. This table holds more than 2,000,000 clones, approximately 93% found once. Sequencing input: naive CD4+ T cells from PBMCs. The subset is: CD45RA+ positively selected. These receptors all come from a man between 18 and 35 years old in good health. Some clones in this sample may be carry-over from other donors' samples.

The chain links TRBV12-5 to TRBJ2-7; D unclear. This CDR3 contains 13 residues. Trimming shortened V by 7 bases and J by 2 bases, and 12 bases separated the two germline ends. The V gene's germline CDR1 is LGHNT and CDR2 FRNRAP. CDR3: CASASAPTYEQYF. The CDR3 coding sequence is TGTGCTAGTGCATCTGCCCCCACCTACGAGCAGTACTTC.

The chain couples TRBV7-9 to TRBJ2-5, with D perhaps being TRBD1 or TRBD2 (5 bases each). The CDR3 contains 14 residues. Germline V lookup: CDR1 SEHNR, CDR2 FQNEAQ (reference sequence). V lost 6 bases and J lost 6, with 17 bases in between. The CDR3 reads CASSVDPRGKTQYF. The CDR3 region has the DNA TGTGCCAGCAGTGTCGACCCGAGGGGAAAGACCCAGTACTTC.

The chain employs TRBV5-3 and TRBJ2-5; TRBD1 matches at 8 bases. TRBV5-3 is flagged as an ORF with uncertain function. The V gene end was trimmed by 4 bases and the J gene end by 4 bases; junction bases not matched to a gene: 6. This CDR3 spans 14 amino acids. The CDR3 bases are TGTGCCAGAAGCCCAGGGGGCAGGCGAGAGACCCAGTACTTC. It is translated as CARSPGGRRETQYF.

The chain joins TRBV9 to TRBJ1-2; the match to TRBD1 covers 7 bases. The CDR3 runs to 16 residues. Unmatched junction bases numbered 11, after V lost 2 bases and J lost 4 bases. Per germline, CDR1 SGDLS and CDR2 YYNGEE. DNA of the CDR3: TGTGCCAGCAGCGTTTCTCCTAGGGACAGATTCTATGGCTACACCTTC. This translates into CASSVSPRDRFYGYTF. Full variable domain (outside the CDR3, taken from reference TRBV9 and TRBJ1-2): DSGVTQTPKHLITATGQRVTLRCSPRSGDLSVYWYQQSLDQGLQFLIQYYNGEERAKGNILERFSAQQFPDLHSELNLSSLELGDSALYFCASSVSPRDRFYGYTFGSGTRLTVV.

Notes on this clone: The same CDR3 can be traced to other DNA sequences in this sample. This CDR3 reads CASSLGVSGNTIYF. DNA of the CDR3: TGTGCCAGCAGCTTAGGTGTATCTGGAAACACCATATATTTT. The rearrangement uses TRBV7-9 and TRBJ1-3; D gene unclear. In germline, CDR1 is SEHNR, CDR2 FQNEAQ (reference sequence). The V end lost 1 base, the J end lost 1 base, and 5 bases lay between the germline ends. The CDR3 extends over 14 amino acids.

The chain combines TRBV2 with TRBJ1-2, with unresolved D. Trimming left V 2 bases short and J 5 bases short, with 12 bases between. Germline lookup yields CDR1 SNHLY and CDR2 FYNNEI. This CDR3 spans 14 amino acids. The CDR3 coding sequence is TGTGCCAGCAGTGAATTCGAGGGTGGGTATGGCTACACCTTC. Residues: CASSEFEGGYGYTF.

Points on this clone: The same CDR3 also results from other DNA sequences found in this sample. This rearrangement joins TRBV5-1 to TRBJ1-5, with D uncertain. Germline CDR1 SGHRS, CDR2 YFSETQ. CDR3 length: 14 amino acids. Trimming removed 4 bases at V and 2 bases at J, with 10 bases between. The CDR3 coding sequence is TGCGCCAGCAGCCCCTCTTCAGGCAATCAGCCCCAGCATTTT. Encoded protein: CASSPSSGNQPQHF.

This clone was recorded a few times. The V gene is TRBV28, the J gene TRBJ1-5, with TRBD1 as a possible D gene (5 bases). Germline V gives CDR1 MDHEN, CDR2 SYDVKM. This CDR3 comprises 15 residues. Trimming left V 4 bases short and J 1 base short, with 11 bases between. In DNA form, the CDR3 reads TGTGCCAGCAGTTCGGGACCCCGGAGCAATCAGCCCCAGCATTTT. The encoded protein is CASSSGPRSNQPQHF.

The V and J genes are TRBV7-2 and TRBJ2-5; TRBD2 matches at 14 bases. J was trimmed by 1 base and V by 6 bases; bases with no gene match: 4. Germline V CDR1 and CDR2: SGHTA, FQGNSA. The CDR3 loop spans 16 amino acids. CDR3 loop: CASRPTSGRAQETQYF. The CDR3 nucleotides are TGTGCCAGCAGGCCGACTAGCGGGAGGGCCCAAGAGACCCAGTACTTC.

V usage is TRBV28 and J usage is TRBJ2-7, with TRBD2 as a possible D gene (6 bases). Germline CDR1 reads MDHEN; CDR2 reads SYDVKM. The V gene lost 3 bases and the J gene lost 6 bases, with 9 bases spanning the gap. This CDR3 contains 12 residues. CDR3 protein: CASSFLGGEQYF. CDR3 coding DNA: TGTGCCAGCAGTTTCTTGGGAGGCGAGCAGTACTTC.

V usage is TRBV5-1 and J usage is TRBJ1-4; 7 bases map to TRBD1. The CDR3 spans 15 residues. V gave up 4 bases and J gave up 8 bases; unmatched junction bases: 11. Germline V CDR1 and CDR2: SGHRS, YFSETQ. The CDR3 region has the DNA TGCGCCAGCAGCCCCCCAGACAGGGCGCCCGAAAAACTGTTTTTT. Protein: CASSPPDRAPEKLFF. Complete variable domain (other parts from reference TRBV5-1 and TRBJ1-4): KAGVTQTPRYLIKTRGQQVTLSCSPISGHRSVSWYQQTPGQGLQFLFEYFSETQRNKGNFPGRFSGRQFSNSRSEMNVSTLELGDSALYLCASSPPDRAPEKLFFGSGTQLSVL.

Only one count was recorded for this clone. The CDR3 region is CASIPPPGQGLGNQPQHF. CDR3 DNA: TGTGCCAGCATCCCCCCCCCGGGACAGGGGTTGGGCAATCAGCCCCAGCATTTT. V and J are TRBV28 and TRBJ1-5; 10 bases match TRBD1. The CDR3 is 18 residues long. Trimming cost V 7 bases and J 2 bases; bases outside gene matches: 14. Per the germline V gene, CDR1 is MDHEN and CDR2 is SYDVKM.

The rearrangement joins TRBV7-9 to TRBJ2-2; D unclear. V lost 5 bases to trimming and J lost 2 bases, with 15 bases between them. CDR3 length equals 16 residues. The germline CDR1 and CDR2 sequences are SEHNR and FQNEAQ (reference sequence). This CDR3 reads CASSPRETLNTGELFF. Written as DNA, the CDR3 is TGTGCCAGCAGCCCTAGAGAGACACTTAACACCGGGGAGCTGTTTTTT.

V gene TRBV7-3 combines with J gene TRBJ2-5, with TRBD2 identical over 10 bases. Germline CDR1 reads SGHTA; CDR2 reads FQGTGA. Germline trimming cut 5 bases from V and 1 base from J; bases unmatched to any gene: 7. The CDR3 runs 16 residues. The chain's CDR3 is CASSPRRTSGQETQYF. The CDR3 DNA sequence: TGTGCCAGCAGCCCGCGGCGGACTAGCGGCCAAGAGACCCAGTACTTC. Full variable domain (missing parts from reference TRBV7-3 and TRBJ2-5): GAGVSQTPSNKVTEKGKYVELRCDPISGHTALYWYRQSLGQGPEFLIYFQGTGAADDSGLPNDRFFAVRPEGSVSTLKIQRTERGDSAVYLCASSPRRTSGQETQYFGPGTRLLVL.

The chain combines TRBV18 with TRBJ1-3; D not certain. Germline-derived CDR1 and CDR2 are KGHSH and LQKENI. The V end was cut by 6 bases, the J end by 0 bases, with 18 bases between. The CDR3 totals 17 residues. CDR3 sequence reads: CASSPTDGRSSGNTIYF. CDR3 DNA: TGTGCCAGCTCCCCGACTGATGGACGGAGCTCTGGAAACACCATATATTTT.

This chain joins TRBV28 and TRBJ1-2, with TRBD1 identical over 9 bases. J was trimmed by 4 bases and V by 5 bases; bases with no gene match: 2. The CDR3 covers 13 residues. Germline V gene sequence: CDR1 MDHEN, CDR2 SYDVKM. Here the CDR3 reads CASSRDRAYGYTF. The DNA for the CDR3 is TGTGCCAGCAGTAGGGACAGGGCCTATGGCTACACCTTC.

V is TRBV7-9 and J is TRBJ1-4; possibly TRBD1 for D (6 bases). Trimming cost V 5 bases and J 8 bases, with 18 bases left between them. The CDR3 spans 15 residues. Per the germline V gene, CDR1 is SEHNR and CDR2 is FQNEAQ (reference sequence). The CDR3 DNA sequence: TGTGCCAGCAGCCCCGTTGGAAGGGGGGGCGAAAAACTGTTTTTT. This sequence encodes CASSPVGRGGEKLFF.

The rearrangement links TRBV5-4 to TRBJ2-1; 13 bases align to TRBD2. Trimming at V came to 4 bases and at J to 2 bases, leaving 9 bases not matched to a gene. Germline CDR1 SGHNT, CDR2 YYREEE (reference sequence). The CDR3 is 18 residues long. The CDR3 DNA sequence: TGTGCCAGCAGCCAACTAGCGGGAGGGCCCTTACCCTACAATGAGCAGTTCTTC. Translating gives CASSQLAGGPLPYNEQFF.

This chain's CDR3 is CAWSPHRNYGYTF. The CDR3 DNA reads TGTGCCTGGAGCCCCCACCGAAACTATGGCTACACCTTC. V and J are TRBV30 and TRBJ1-2, with D unclear. V was pared by 3 bases and J by 2 bases, with 10 bases between. CDR1 is GTSNPN, CDR2 SVGIG, per germline (reference sequence). The CDR3 runs to 13 residues.

This chain links TRBV1 with TRBJ2-7. TRBV1 corresponds to a pseudogene. The CDR3 length is 15 residues. Here the CDR3 DNA reads TGCACCAGCAGCCAAGATACGGGGGCACGCTACGAGCAGTACTTC. Translating gives CTSSQDTGARYEQYF.

This chain connects TRBV11-2 to TRBJ2-1; D uncertain. This CDR3 is built from 13 residues. V lost 7 bases to trimming and J lost 2 bases, with 9 bases between them. Germline V gene lookup returns CDR1 SGHAT and CDR2 FQNNGV. The CDR3 loop reads CASTSGAYNEQFF. The DNA of the CDR3 is TGTGCCAGCACCAGTGGGGCCTACAATGAGCAGTTCTTC. The full variable domain, completed using reference TRBV11-2 and TRBJ2-1, is EAGVAQSPRYKIIEKRQSVAFWCNPISGHATLYWYQQILGQGPKLLIQFQNNGVVDDSQLPKDRFSAERLKGVDSTLKIQPAKLEDSAVYLCASTSGAYNEQFFGPGTRLTVL.

Here the CDR3 reads CASSYYPGRTTYNEQFF. The CDR3 nucleotides are TGCGCCAGCAGCTATTACCCCGGGAGGACGACCTACAATGAGCAGTTCTTC. The V and J genes are TRBV5-1 and TRBJ2-1; 7 bases match TRBD2. J lost 2 bases, V lost 3 bases, and 11 bases had no gene match. Germline CDR1 and CDR2: SGHRS and YFSETQ. The CDR3 covers 17 residues. Supplemented by reference TRBV5-1 and TRBJ2-1, the full variable domain reads KAGVTQTPRYLIKTRGQQVTLSCSPISGHRSVSWYQQTPGQGLQFLFEYFSETQRNKGNFPGRFSGRQFSNSRSEMNVSTLELGDSALYLCASSYYPGRTTYNEQFFGPGTRLTVL.

About this clone: Other DNA sequences in the same sample also yield this CDR3. The chain employs TRBV28 and TRBJ1-1; D gene uncertain. There are 11 residues in the CDR3. Per the germline V gene, CDR1 is MDHEN and CDR2 is SYDVKM. Trimming removed 9 bases at V and 1 base at J, with 6 bases between. In nucleotides, the CDR3 is TGTGCCAGTACCCAGAACACTGAAGCTTTCTTT. Translation gives CASTQNTEAFF.

The rearrangement links TRBV28 to TRBJ1-2; TRBD1 agrees at 7 bases. V lost 2 bases to trimming and J lost 8 bases; unmatched junction nucleotides: 8. The CDR3 is 14 amino acids. CDR1 and CDR2 from the germline V gene are MDHEN and SYDVKM. CDR3 sequence reads: CASSLTGVVRGYTF. The CDR3 DNA follows: TGTGCCAGCAGTTTAACAGGGGTGGTGAGGGGCTACACCTTC.

V usage is TRBV6-5 and J usage is TRBJ2-1, with D tentatively TRBD1 or TRBD2 (5 bases each). CDR1 and CDR2 from the germline V gene are MNHEY and SVGAGI. V was shortened by 0 bases and J by 9 bases, with 6 bases between the two germline ends. There are 12 residues in the CDR3. CDR3 nucleotide sequence: TGTGCCAGCAGTTACTCGGGGACTGAGCAGTTCTTC. Its translation: CASSYSGTEQFF.

The V call is TRBV5-8, the J call TRBJ2-1; TRBD1 is a possible D gene (5 bases). The V and J ends lost 0 bases and 8 bases respectively, with 15 bases between them. The length of the CDR3 is 15 residues. The germline CDR1 and CDR2 sequences are SGHTS and YDEGEE. CDR3 nucleotide sequence: TGTGCCAGCAGCTTGGAGGCAGGGTCATACCATGAGCAGTTCTTC. Translated, it gives CASSLEAGSYHEQFF.

The chain recombines TRBV2 with TRBJ2-2; 8 nucleotides match TRBD1. This CDR3 spans 16 amino acids. V gave up 5 bases and J gave up 3 bases; unmatched junction bases: 8. Germline-derived CDR1 and CDR2 are SNHLY and FYNNEI. In nucleotides, the CDR3 is TGTGCCAGCAGTAAAGGACAGGGAAGGGACACCGGGGAGCTGTTTTTT. It encodes CASSKGQGRDTGELFF.

This sequence joins TRBV30 and TRBJ2-5; 9 bases agree with TRBD2. The germline V gene encodes CDR1 GTSNPN and CDR2 SVGIG (reference sequence). The CDR3 length is 16 residues. Trimming removed 0 bases from V and 3 bases from J; junction bases left unmatched: 8. DNA of the CDR3: TGTGCCTGGAGTGTCAGTGAGGTAGCGGGAGAAGAGACCCAGTACTTC. This gives the protein CAWSVSEVAGEETQYF.